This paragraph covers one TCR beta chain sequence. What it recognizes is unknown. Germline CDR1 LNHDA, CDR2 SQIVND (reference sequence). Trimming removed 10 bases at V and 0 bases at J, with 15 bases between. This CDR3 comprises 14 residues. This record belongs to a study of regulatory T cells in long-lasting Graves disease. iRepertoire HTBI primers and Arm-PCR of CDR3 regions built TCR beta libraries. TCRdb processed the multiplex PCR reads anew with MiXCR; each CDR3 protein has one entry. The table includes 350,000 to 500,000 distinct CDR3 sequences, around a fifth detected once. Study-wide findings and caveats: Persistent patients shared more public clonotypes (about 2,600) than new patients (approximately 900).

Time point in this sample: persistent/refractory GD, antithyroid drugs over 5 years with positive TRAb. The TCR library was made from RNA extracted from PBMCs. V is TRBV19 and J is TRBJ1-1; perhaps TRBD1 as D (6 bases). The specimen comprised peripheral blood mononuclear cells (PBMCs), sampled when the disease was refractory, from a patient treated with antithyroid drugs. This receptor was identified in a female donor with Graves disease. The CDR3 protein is CATLIQGVNTEAFF. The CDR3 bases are TGTGCCACCCTAATACAGGGTGTGAACACTGAAGCTTTCTTT.